This T cell receptor (beta chain) was identified during a study of T cell repertoires in aging, cancer and after chemotherapy. Turning to the study itself: Donors were grouped into six age bands spanning 30 or younger through 70 or older.

A note on this clonotype: Its antigen remains unidentified.

The template was genomic DNA from peripheral blood, not RNA. A mixed TRB-A/B primer pool amplified rearranged TRB by multiplex touch-down PCR. TCRdb re-called the multiplex PCR reads with MiXCR, one entry per CDR3 protein. Here the sample spans 3,500 to 5,500 distinct CDR3 sequences, around two thirds being singletons. Germline CDR1 SGHRS, CDR2 YFSETQ. The CDR3 contains 15 residues. The V segment lost 4 bases and the J segment 3 bases; nucleotides outside the gene matches: 8. General study results and limits: The repertoire data cannot show anything about immunological memory following chemotherapy. Loss of evenness, beyond lost richness, contributed to age-related TCR diversity decline in cancer patients.

The sample comprised blood. This sequence joins TRBV5-1 and TRBJ2-3, with 7 positions matching TRBD2. The clonotype comes from a human donor with a solid tumor. CDR3 DNA: TGCGCCAGCAGCCCAGGGACTACTACAACAGATACGCAGTATTTT. Protein sequence: CASSPGTTTTDTQYF.